This TCR beta chain was found in a study of cytomegalovirus exposure and HLA in healthy donors. Findings and caveats of the study: Reports state that TCR beta sequences accurately predicted most subjects' HLA-A and HLA-B alleles. Whilst most TCR sequences proved rare, a subset of public TCRs occurred across many donors.

V shed 0 bases and J 2 bases; nucleotides not matched to a gene: 4. CDR3 size: 14 residues. In germline, CDR1 is SQVTM, CDR2 ANQGSEA. On this clone: Its antigen is unknown.

Donors were ostensibly healthy at sampling, although undocumented immune exposures were probable. Use of 60 Vbeta and 13 Jbeta primers characterized the PCR. The table came from immunoSEQ multiplex PCR; TCRdb's copy has only in-frame clones and leaves some out. The sample includes approximately 170,000 clones, approximately 83% seen only once; the top ten take 0.95% to 1.5%. The sequence was collected from a boy younger than 10 in good health and CMV-seronegative. V and J are TRBV29-1 and TRBJ2-7; 7 bases map to TRBD1. The source material was PBMCs. CDR3: CSVEDPQGAYEQYF. The CDR3 bases are TGCAGCGTTGAAGATCCGCAGGGGGCCTACGAGCAGTACTTC.